The subject of this entry is one T cell receptor (beta chain). Its antigen is not identified. Patients had either synchronous oligometastatic disease or delayed solitary brain metastasis recurrence. Marked H&E slides guided macrodissection of tumor areas from four or five unstained, deparaffinized about 9.8 um sections. Measured with immunoSEQ multiplex PCR; TCRdb has only the in-frame clones, and not every one. The profile shows 1,500 to 2,000 clones, about 86% of them singletons. The entry originates in a study of T cells in lung cancer brain metastases. Study conclusions and caveats: Compared with paired primaries, brain metastases showed fewer unique productive clones (approximately 1,500 versus 4,500).

The sample taken for sequencing was tumor tissue from the primary lung tumor. This clonotype originated in a man in his sixties or seventies with non-small cell lung cancer.

CDR3 sequence reads: CAISRRDYGYTF. The CDR3 bases are TGTGCCATCAGTAGGAGAGACTATGGCTACACCTTC. The chain recombines TRBV10-3 with TRBJ1-2, with unresolved D. CDR3 length: 12 amino acids. Trimming shortened V by 5 bases and J by 3 bases, and 7 bases separated the two germline ends. CDR1 ENHRY and CDR2 SYGVKD come from the germline V gene.